Given below is one T cell receptor beta chain in context. RNA amounts of 0.5 to 1 ug underwent reverse transcription with random hexamers. The amplification used immunoSEQ multiplex PCR on TCR beta CDR3; it spanned 54 Vbeta and 13 Jbeta. TCRdb reprocessed the immunoSEQ multiplex PCR reads with MiXCR, giving one entry per CDR3 protein. The repertoire includes 150,000 to 200,000 distinct CDR3 sequences, just under 95% of them detected once, and more than 0.11% sits in the top ten. It was negative isolation that provided the CD8+ and CD4+ T cells, whereas TEMRA cells were enriched by FACS. The CDR3 sequence is 12 residues long. Trimming shortened V by 6 bases and J by 6 bases, and 11 bases separated the two germline ends. The data stem from a study of CD8 T cells in Susac syndrome.

The sequenced material came from CD4+ T cells from PBMCs. The sequence derives from a human donor in good health. The rearrangement links TRBV12-3 or TRBV12-4 to TRBJ1-1; D possibly corresponds to TRBD1 (5 bases). CDR3 sequence: CASSSGAAEAFF. CDR3 nucleotide sequence: TGTGCCAGCAGCTCTGGGGCGGCTGAAGCTTTCTTT.